The 8 T cell receptor beta chains reported below all come from one sample, sequenced in a study of T cells after yellow fever vaccination (dated by TCRdb to between 2017 and 2020). In the paper's terms, the treatment or condition label means: live attenuated yellow fever vaccine strain. Receptors were amplified or captured by 5' RACE. Sequencing relied on an Illumina HiSeq 2500. Through fastp at Q25 and MiXCR, TCRdb rebuilt clones from the public reads, retaining in-frame beta chains. Each entry merges the rows of one CDR3 protein and shows their most common DNA and genes. The sample table holds about 75,000 distinct CDR3 sequences, of which around 7.1% were seen once. The ten largest clonotypes hold approximately 30% of the sample. Material: CD8+ T cells sorted from PBMCs, obtained more than 8 days after the first yellow fever vaccination. The receptor source for this set is a man between 18 and 29 years old who received the YFV17D yellow fever vaccine.

The V gene is TRBV24-1, the J gene TRBJ1-2; D is unresolved. The CDR3 runs to 15 residues. The V end lost 0 bases, the J end lost 8 bases, and 15 bases lay between the germline ends. Germline assignment: CDR1 KGHDR and CDR2 SFDVKD. CDR3 sequence (DNA): TGTGCCACCAGTGATTTGCAAGGAGCACCTTTCGGCTACACCTTC. Translated: CATSDLQGAPFGYTF.

This clonotype was recorded at least ten times. This CDR3 reads CATADQGLNDGYTF. The CDR3 region has the DNA TGTGCCACCGCTGATCAGGGGTTGAACGATGGCTACACCTTC. This chain joins TRBV28 and TRBJ1-2; tentative D call: TRBD1 (6 bases). Trimming cost V 10 bases and J 6 bases, with 21 bases left between them. Germline-derived CDR1 and CDR2 are MDHEN and SYDVKM. The CDR3 runs 14 residues.

On this clonotype: Since a much larger clone is just one base distant, this may be a read error. The V gene is TRBV7-9, the J gene TRBJ1-1, with 7 bases matching TRBD1. The CDR3 sequence is 15 residues long. The V and J ends lost 6 bases and 7 bases, in that order; junction bases with no gene match: 14. Germline V gene data show CDR1 as SEHNR and CDR2 as FQNEAQ (reference sequence). The CDR3 bases are TGTGCCAGCAGAAAACCGACAGGGAGGGACAATGAAGCTTTCTTT. Translation: CASRKPTGRDNEAFF.

Ten or more counts support this clonotype. The CDR3 region has the DNA TGCAGTGCTAGAAGACAGGGGCGAATATACACTGAAGCTTTCTTT. Translation: CSARRQGRIYTEAFF. V is TRBV20-1 and J is TRBJ1-1; 8 bases line up with TRBD1. The CDR3 consists of 15 residues. Germline V lookup: CDR1 DFQATT, CDR2 SNEGSKA (reference sequence). Germline trimming cut 2 bases from V and 3 bases from J; bases unmatched to any gene: 8.

The sample holds a few counts of this clonotype. The chain employs TRBV5-6 and TRBJ1-1; D is unclear. V was clipped by 6 bases and J by 0 bases, with 6 bases between them. The germline V gene has CDR1 SGHDT and CDR2 YYEEEE. This CDR3 comprises 12 residues. The CDR3 nucleotides read TGTGCCAGCACCCTAATGAACACTGAAGCTTTCTTT. Protein sequence: CASTLMNTEAFF. The complete variable domain, with remaining parts taken from reference TRBV5-6 and TRBJ1-1, reads DAGVTQSPTHLIKTRGQQVTLRCSPKSGHDTVSWYQQALGQGPQFIFQYYEEEERQRGNFPDRFSGHQFPNYSSELNVNALLLGDSALYLCASTLMNTEAFFGQGTRLTVV.

The table lists this clonotype with a few counts. The V gene is TRBV14, the J gene TRBJ1-1, with D maybe TRBD1 (5 bases). Trimming stripped 0 bases from V and 3 bases from J, with 8 bases between. The CDR3 spans 14 residues. Germline V gene sequence: CDR1 SGHDN, CDR2 FVKESK. For the CDR3, the DNA is TGTGCCAGCAGCCAAGATCCGACAGACACTGAAGCTTTCTTT. This codes for CASSQDPTDTEAFF.

This clonotype has ten or more counts. This rearrangement joins TRBV13 to TRBJ2-2; TRBD1 agrees at 9 bases. The CDR3 is 18 amino acids. From germline, CDR1 is PRHDT and CDR2 FYEKMQ (reference sequence). After removal of 5 bases from V and 6 bases from J, the junction contained 16 bases not matched to a gene. The CDR3 DNA reads as TGTGCCAGCAGCCTAACCAATACCGGGACAGGGATGGCCGGGGAGCTGTTTTTT. It translates to CASSLTNTGTGMAGELFF.

This sequence joins TRBV12-3 or TRBV12-4 and TRBJ1-2; D might be TRBD1 (6 bases). Trimming removed 6 bases at V and 10 bases at J, with 15 bases between. CDR3 length: 12 residues. The CDR3 DNA is TGTGCCAGCAGCACAGGGTCGGACTCCTACACCTTC. This translates into CASSTGSDSYTF.